The clone carrying this T cell receptor (beta chain) has at least ten counts. The target antigen is unknown. HTBI primers from iRepertoire and Arm-PCR of CDR3 regions yielded the TCR beta libraries. TCRdb reprocessed the multiplex PCR reads via MiXCR and lists one record per CDR3 protein. The sample lists approximately 230,000 distinct CDR3 sequences, around 20% occurring once. This specimen belongs to a study of regulatory T cells in long-lasting Graves disease. Broader study findings: Under persistent disease, TRBV28, TRBJ1-2 and TRBJ2-5 were used preferentially.

Time point defined: newly diagnosed GD, antithyroid drugs for less than 3 months. Preparation of the TCR library used RNA extracted from PBMCs. The germline V and J ends were trimmed by 5 bases and 4 bases, with 14 bases remaining between them. The CDR3 runs 14 residues. Germline assignment: CDR1 SGHAT and CDR2 FQNNGV. The chain combines TRBV11-2 with TRBJ1-2; D is unresolved. This receptor was taken from a female donor with Graves disease. Source: peripheral blood mononuclear cells (PBMCs), taken at new diagnosis, from a patient treated with antithyroid drugs. CDR3 amino acids: CASSVSPRGYGYTF. The CDR3 DNA follows: TGTGCCAGCAGCGTGTCCCCCCGGGGCTATGGCTACACCTTC.